These 15 T cell receptor beta chains share one sample of origin, sequenced in a study of response to subunit inactivated influenza vaccine (dated by TCRdb to 2017 to 2018). According to the study, the label for this sample's time point signals: 45 days after influenza vaccine administration. Library creation used RT-PCR. The run used an Illumina HiSeq 2500. The raw public reads went through TCRdb reprocessing: fastp at Q25, MiXCR clone calling, in-frame beta chains kept. Each entry is one CDR3 protein sequence, shown with its most common DNA and genes. This sample has 430,000 or so distinct CDR3 sequences in its table, and 9.5% to 13% of those were observed once. The ten biggest clones cover 9.5% to 15% of the sample. The sequenced sample was PBMCs from blood, obtained about 40 days after vaccination. The receptors stem from a man between 45 and 60 years old who received an inactivated influenza vaccine. Donor details come from another sample of the same person, matched by shared clones.

In its sample, this clonotype was seen a few times. The chain uses TRBV10-3 and TRBJ2-7; 7 bases are a match to TRBD1. The CDR3 extends over 13 amino acids. With V trimmed by 6 bases and J by 3 bases, 5 bases remained unmatched. Germline CDR1 reads ENHRY; CDR2 reads SYGVKD. CDR3 in amino acids: CAIRRDSYYEQYF. The CDR3 coding sequence is TGTGCCATCAGGAGGGACAGCTACTACGAGCAGTACTTC.

This clonotype appeared a few times. The chain couples TRBV6-5 to TRBJ1-5; 9 nucleotides agree with TRBD1. There are 16 residues in the CDR3. V lost 1 base, J lost 7 bases, and 8 bases stayed unmatched. Germline V gives CDR1 MNHEY, CDR2 SVGAGI. CDR3 residues: CASSYLPGQGGQPQHF. The CDR3 coding sequence is TGTGCCAGCAGTTACTTGCCGGGACAGGGCGGACAGCCCCAGCATTTT.

The rearrangement uses TRBV7-9 and TRBJ2-1, with TRBD2 identical over 7 bases. V lost 3 bases, J lost 11 bases, and 1 base stayed unmatched. Germline V CDR1 and CDR2: SEHNR, FQNEAQ (reference sequence). The CDR3 is made up of 11 amino acids. The CDR3 bases are TGTGCCAGCAGCTTGGGGGGGAAGCAGTTCTTC. Its protein is CASSLGGKQFF.

This clonotype has only a few counts. This CDR3 reads CASLSGETQYF. The CDR3 region has the DNA TGTGCCAGCCTAAGCGGGGAGACCCAGTACTTC. V gene TRBV7-2 combines with J gene TRBJ2-5, with D perhaps TRBD2 (6 bases). The V end was cut by 8 bases, the J end by 5 bases, with 9 bases between. There are 11 residues in the CDR3. Germline CDR1 and CDR2: SGHTA and FQGNSA.

The J gene is TRBJ1-2, the V gene TRBV4-2; D is undetermined. V was shortened by 0 bases and J by 2 bases, with 13 bases between the two germline ends. The CDR3 extends over 16 amino acids. Germline assignment: CDR1 LGHNA and CDR2 YNFKEQ. CDR3 loop: CASSQDSRTENYGYTF. The CDR3, as DNA: TGTGCCAGCAGCCAAGATAGCCGGACGGAGAACTATGGCTACACCTTC.

This clonotype was recorded a few times. The chain is built from TRBV6-2 or TRBV6-3 and TRBJ2-3, with 11 bases aligning to TRBD2. The CDR3 consists of 20 residues. J gave up 6 bases and V 3 bases, and 20 bases lay outside the gene matches. Germline V lookup: CDR1 MNHEY, CDR2 SVGEGT. The CDR3 DNA reads TGTGCCAGCAGTTATGACCTGGCGACTAGCGGGGCTCCCCAGGCGGATACGCAGTATTTT. The encoded protein is CASSYDLATSGAPQADTQYF.

The V and J genes are TRBV5-1 and TRBJ2-5; the D gene is possibly TRBD2 (5 bases). V lost 6 bases, J lost 4 bases, and 16 bases lay in between. Germline-derived CDR1 and CDR2 are SGHRS and YFSETQ. There are 14 residues in the CDR3. The CDR3 DNA sequence: TGCGCCAGCAAAACGGTAGGAGGACCAGAGACCCAGTACTTC. This sequence encodes CASKTVGGPETQYF.

This clonotype occurred a few times. The chain couples TRBV10-3 to TRBJ2-1; TRBD2 matches 10 bases. The CDR3 runs to 18 residues. Germline V gene data show CDR1 as ENHRY and CDR2 as SYGVKD. After removal of 7 bases from V and 4 bases from J, the junction contained 16 bases not matched to a gene. The CDR3 spells CAINSRGGLAGAYNEQFF. The CDR3 bases are TGTGCCATCAACTCGAGAGGGGGGCTAGCGGGAGCTTACAATGAGCAGTTCTTC.

The rearrangement uses TRBV3-1 and TRBJ1-2, with D hard to call. V shed 4 bases and J shed 5 bases, with 8 bases lying between them. This CDR3 region has 12 residues. Germline lookup yields CDR1 LGHDT and CDR2 YNNKEL (reference sequence). CDR3 bases: TGTGCCAGCAGCCGCGAAGATTATGGCTACACCTTC. This gives the protein CASSREDYGYTF.

This clonotype has more than one count but fewer than ten. This rearrangement joins TRBV5-1 to TRBJ2-1, with 9 bases matching TRBD2. The CDR3 runs to 16 residues. Germline assignment: CDR1 SGHRS and CDR2 YFSETQ. V shed 4 bases, J shed 7 bases, and the junction held 12 bases outside the gene matches. The chain's CDR3 is CASSQPSGTSWNEQFF. Here the CDR3 DNA reads TGCGCCAGCAGCCAACCGTCCGGGACTAGCTGGAATGAGCAGTTCTTC. Combining the CDR3 with reference TRBV5-1 and TRBJ2-1 gives the whole variable domain KAGVTQTPRYLIKTRGQQVTLSCSPISGHRSVSWYQQTPGQGLQFLFEYFSETQRNKGNFPGRFSGRQFSNSRSEMNVSTLELGDSALYLCASSQPSGTSWNEQFFGPGTRLTVL.

This clonotype occurred many times. The chain combines TRBV12-3 or TRBV12-4 with TRBJ2-5; no firm D call. V dropped 6 bases and J dropped 2 bases, with 10 bases sitting between them. The CDR3 consists of 13 residues. The CDR3 DNA is TGTGCCAGCAGCAGAGGTATACAAGAGACCCAGTACTTC. Protein product: CASSRGIQETQYF.

The V and J genes are TRBV25-1 and TRBJ1-5; D is unresolved. This CDR3 comprises 14 residues. Trimming took off 7 bases at V and 5 bases at J, with 15 bases between the two ends. Germline CDR1 is MGHDK and CDR2 is SYGVNS. This chain's CDR3 is CASNPRRSDQPQHF. CDR3 nucleotides: TGTGCCAGCAACCCCAGGAGGTCGGATCAGCCCCAGCATTTT.

This clonotype was found many times. This chain uses TRBV7-8 with TRBJ2-1; TRBD2 might be the D (7 bases). Germline V CDR1 and CDR2: SGHVS, FQNEAQ. V lost 1 base and J lost 7, with 20 bases in between. The length of the CDR3 is 17 residues. CDR3 in DNA: TGTGCCAGCAGCTTAGGAGATGGGGGGGGGCCGGGAAATGAGCAGTTCTTC. This codes for CASSLGDGGGPGNEQFF.

At least ten counts were recorded for this clonotype. J is TRBJ2-5 and V is TRBV10-3, with D possibly matching TRBD1 (6 bases). CDR1 and CDR2 from the germline V gene are ENHRY and SYGVKD. The V and J ends lost 2 bases and 6 bases respectively, with 13 bases between them. CDR3 length equals 14 residues. CDR3 residues: CAISEPGTSKTQYF. Here the CDR3 DNA reads TGTGCCATCAGTGAGCCCGGGACATCAAAGACCCAGTACTTC.

This clonotype showed up many times. The chain couples TRBV15 to TRBJ2-1, with TRBD2 matching 10 bases. V was pared by 7 bases and J by 4 bases, with 10 bases of the junction left unmatched. The CDR3 contains 16 residues. CDR1 is LNHNV, CDR2 YYDKDF, per germline (reference sequence). The CDR3 loop is CATKGLRTSGYNEQFF. Written as DNA, the CDR3 is TGTGCCACCAAGGGTTTACGGACTAGCGGTTACAATGAGCAGTTCTTC. Combining the CDR3 with reference TRBV15 and TRBJ2-1 gives the whole variable domain DAMVIQNPRYQVTQFGKPVTLSCSQTLNHNVMYWYQQKSSQAPKLLFHYYDKDFNNEADTPDNFQSRRPNTSFCFLDIRSPGLGDTAMYLCATKGLRTSGYNEQFFGPGTRLTVL.